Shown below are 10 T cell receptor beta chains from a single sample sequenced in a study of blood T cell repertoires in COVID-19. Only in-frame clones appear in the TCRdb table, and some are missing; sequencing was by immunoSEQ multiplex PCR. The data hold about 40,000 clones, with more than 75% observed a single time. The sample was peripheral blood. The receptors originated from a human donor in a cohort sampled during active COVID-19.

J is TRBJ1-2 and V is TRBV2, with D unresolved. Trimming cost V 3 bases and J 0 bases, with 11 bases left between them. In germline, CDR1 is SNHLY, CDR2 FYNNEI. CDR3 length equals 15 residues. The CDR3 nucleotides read TGTGCCAGCAGTGATGAATCTGGAGCTAACTATGGCTACACCTTC. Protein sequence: CASSDESGANYGYTF.

DNA for the CDR3: TGTGCCAGCAGTGAATGGGCAGGGGGAGGCGAGCAGTACTTC. Protein sequence: CASSEWAGGGEQYF. The chain has TRBV2 and TRBJ2-7, with a possible D match to TRBD1 (7 bases). This CDR3 comprises 14 residues. Germline values: CDR1 SNHLY, CDR2 FYNNEI. V was cut by 2 bases and J by 6 bases, with 14 bases left in between.

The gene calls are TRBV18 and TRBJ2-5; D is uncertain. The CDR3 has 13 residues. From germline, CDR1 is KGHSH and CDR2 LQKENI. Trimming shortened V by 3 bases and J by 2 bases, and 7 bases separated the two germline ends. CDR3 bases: TGTGCCAGCTCACCGCGGCCTCAAGAGACCCAGTACTTC. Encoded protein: CASSPRPQETQYF.

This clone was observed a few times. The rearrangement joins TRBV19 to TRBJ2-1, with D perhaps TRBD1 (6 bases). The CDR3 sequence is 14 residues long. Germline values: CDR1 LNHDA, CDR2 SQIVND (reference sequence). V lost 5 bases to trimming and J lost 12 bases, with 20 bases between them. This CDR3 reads CASSRDTFWVVQFF. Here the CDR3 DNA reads TGTGCCAGTAGTCGGGACACCTTTTGGGTCGTGCAGTTCTTC.

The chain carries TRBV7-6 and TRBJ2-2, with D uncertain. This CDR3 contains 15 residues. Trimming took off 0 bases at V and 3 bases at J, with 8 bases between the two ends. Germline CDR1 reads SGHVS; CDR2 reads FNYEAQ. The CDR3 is CASSLAGSYTGELFF. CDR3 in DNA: TGTGCCAGCAGCTTAGCGGGCTCATACACCGGGGAGCTGTTTTTT.

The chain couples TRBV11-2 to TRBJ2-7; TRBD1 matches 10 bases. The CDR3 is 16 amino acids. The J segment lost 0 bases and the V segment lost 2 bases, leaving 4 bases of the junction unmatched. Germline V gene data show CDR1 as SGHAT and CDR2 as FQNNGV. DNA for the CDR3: TGTGCCAGCAGCTTAAGGGGACAGGGGAGCTCCTACGAGCAGTACTTC. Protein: CASSLRGQGSSYEQYF.

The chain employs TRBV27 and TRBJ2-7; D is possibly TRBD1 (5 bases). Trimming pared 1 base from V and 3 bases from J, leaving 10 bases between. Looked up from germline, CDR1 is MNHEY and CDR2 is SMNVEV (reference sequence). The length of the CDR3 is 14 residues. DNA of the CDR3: TGTGCCAGCAGTTTATTCGGGCAGGGCTACGAGCAGTACTTC. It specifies CASSLFGQGYEQYF.

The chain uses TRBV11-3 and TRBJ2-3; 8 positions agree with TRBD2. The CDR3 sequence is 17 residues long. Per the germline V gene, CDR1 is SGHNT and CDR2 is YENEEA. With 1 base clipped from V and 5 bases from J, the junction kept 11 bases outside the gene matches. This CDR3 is CASSLAGGAGEVDTQYF. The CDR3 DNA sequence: TGTGCCAGCAGCTTAGCCGGGGGGGCCGGTGAGGTAGATACGCAGTATTTT.

CDR3 sequence: CASSLSTGLGNTGELFF. The CDR3 coding sequence is TGTGCCAGCAGCTTGAGTACAGGGTTAGGGAACACCGGGGAGCTGTTTTTT. The J gene is TRBJ2-2, the V gene TRBV5-4; D might be TRBD1 (6 bases). The ends were cut back, 1 base at V and 1 base at J, with 14 bases in the middle. CDR3 length equals 17 residues. CDR1 is SGHNT and CDR2 is YYREEE in the germline V gene (reference sequence).

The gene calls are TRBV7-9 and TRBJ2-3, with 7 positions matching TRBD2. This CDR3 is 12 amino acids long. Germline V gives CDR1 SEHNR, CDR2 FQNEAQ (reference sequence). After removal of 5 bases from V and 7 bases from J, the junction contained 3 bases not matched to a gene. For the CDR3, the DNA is TGTGCCAGCAGCCCAGCGGGGTATACGCAGTATTTT. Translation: CASSPAGYTQYF.